The present TCR beta chain was sequenced within a study of cytotoxic CD8 clonotypes in ibrutinib-treated CLL. Sequenced by immunoSEQ multiplex PCR; TCRdb stores in-frame clones only, minus some. The sample holds roughly 160,000 clones, 81% seen once. This clone was recorded only once. Its target is not known. The CDR3 has 17 amino acids. The V gene's germline CDR1 is MGHRA and CDR2 YSYEKL. The J segment lost 4 bases and the V segment lost 0 bases, leaving 9 bases of the junction unmatched. Study-wide findings and caveats: Increased clonality at ibrutinib response gave way to a return toward baseline at progression.

The chain uses TRBV4-1 and TRBJ2-7, with 10 bases fitting TRBD2. Material: PBMCs, obtained after 12 months of ibrutinib treatment. This clonotype was sampled from a human donor with chronic lymphocytic leukemia. CDR3 DNA sequence: TGCGCCAGCAGCCAAGATTACCGGACAGCGGGGGGGTACGAGCAGTACTTC. It is translated as CASSQDYRTAGGYEQYF.